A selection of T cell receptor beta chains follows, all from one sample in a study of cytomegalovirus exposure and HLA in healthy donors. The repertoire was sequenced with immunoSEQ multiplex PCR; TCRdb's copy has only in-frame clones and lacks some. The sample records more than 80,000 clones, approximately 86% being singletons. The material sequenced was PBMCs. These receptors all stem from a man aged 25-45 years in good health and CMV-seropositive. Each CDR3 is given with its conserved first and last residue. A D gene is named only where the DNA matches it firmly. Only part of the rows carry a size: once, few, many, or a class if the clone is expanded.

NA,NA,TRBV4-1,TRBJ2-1,CASSQGYRVRYNEQFF,TGCGCCAGCAGCCAAGGGTACAGGGTAAGGTACAATGAGCAGTTCTTC
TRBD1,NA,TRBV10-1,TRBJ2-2,CASSRGIGELFF,TGCGCCAGCAGCAGGGGGATCGGGGAGCTGTTTTTT
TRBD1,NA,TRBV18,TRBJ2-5,CASSPFPRQGQETQYF,TGTGCCAGCTCACCATTTCCCCGACAGGGCCAAGAGACCCAGTACTTC
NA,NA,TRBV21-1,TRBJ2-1,CASRDRGLAGPWDEQFF,TGTGCCTCCCGGGACAGGGGACTAGCGGGGCCGTGGGATGAGCAGTTCTTC
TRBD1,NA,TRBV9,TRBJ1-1,CASSLGQSRYTEAFF,TGTGCCAGCAGTTTGGGACAGTCTCGGTACACTGAAGCTTTCTTT
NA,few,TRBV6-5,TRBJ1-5,CASSYSMGADQPQHF,TGTGCCAGCAGTTACTCGATGGGGGCTGATCAGCCCCAGCATTTT
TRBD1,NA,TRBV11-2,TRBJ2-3,CASSPGGSGTDTQYF,TGTGCCAGCAGCCCAGGGGGCTCTGGGACAGATACGCAGTATTTT
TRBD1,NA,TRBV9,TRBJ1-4,CASSVGTGGEKLFF,TGTGCCAGCAGCGTCGGGACAGGGGGGGAAAAACTGTTTTTT
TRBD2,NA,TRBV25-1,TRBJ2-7,CASSEWEGPNYEQYF,TGTGCCAGCAGTGAATGGGAGGGGCCAAACTACGAGCAGTACTTC
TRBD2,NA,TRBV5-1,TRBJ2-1,CASSSKGDSDPRTSGAYYNEQFF,TGCGCCAGCAGCTCAAAGGGGGACAGTGACCCCCGGACTAGCGGGGCATATTACAATGAGCAGTTCTTC
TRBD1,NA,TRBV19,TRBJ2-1,CASRDRGTGYNEQFF,TGTGCCAGTAGGGACAGGGGGACGGGTTACAATGAGCAGTTCTTC
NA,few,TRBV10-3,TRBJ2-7,CAISEPQGSYEQYF,TGTGCCATCAGTGAGCCCCAGGGTTCCTACGAGCAGTACTTC
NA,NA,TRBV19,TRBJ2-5,CASSRGRLETQYF,TGTGCCAGTAGCAGGGGCAGGCTAGAGACCCAGTACTTC
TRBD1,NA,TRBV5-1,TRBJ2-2,CASSLTGGLSNTGELFF,TGCGCCAGCAGCTTGACAGGGGGCCTATCGAACACCGGGGAGCTGTTTTTT
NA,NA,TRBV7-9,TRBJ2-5,CASSSGGKREQYF,TGTGCCAGCAGCTCCGGTGGGAAAAGGGAGCAGTACTTC
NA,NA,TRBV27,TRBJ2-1,CASSSLRISYNEQFF,TGTGCCAGCAGCTCCCTACGCATCTCCTACAATGAGCAGTTCTTC
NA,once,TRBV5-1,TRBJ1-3,CASSLVGAGPDTIYF,TGCGCCAGCAGCTTGGTTGGGGCAGGGCCGGACACCATATATTTT
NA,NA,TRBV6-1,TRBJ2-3,CASSSKGTDTQYF,TGTGCCAGCAGCTCTAAAGGCACAGATACGCAGTATTTT
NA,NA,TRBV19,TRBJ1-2,CASSGENYGYTF,TGTGCCAGTTCGGGAGAAAACTATGGCTACACCTTC
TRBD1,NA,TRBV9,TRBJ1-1,CASSPTGTGNTEAFF,TGTGCCAGCAGCCCAACCGGGACAGGAAACACTGAAGCTTTCTTT
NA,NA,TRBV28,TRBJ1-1,CASSLPVGEAFF,TGTGCCAGCAGTTTACCGGTTGGTGAAGCTTTCTTT
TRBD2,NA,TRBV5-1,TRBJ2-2,CASSWGTSRSTGELFF,TGCGCCAGCAGCTGGGGGACTAGTCGTTCTACCGGGGAGCTGTTTTTT
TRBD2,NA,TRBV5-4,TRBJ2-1,CASSLRTRLYNEQFF,TGTGCCAGCAGCCTTCGGACTAGACTCTACAATGAGCAGTTCTTC
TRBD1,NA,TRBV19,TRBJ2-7,CASSTWTGLLYEQYF,TGTGCCAGTAGTACCTGGACAGGCCTACTATACGAGCAGTACTTC
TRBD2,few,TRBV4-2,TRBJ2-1,CASSQATKLAGGYNEQFF,TGTGCCAGCAGCCAAGCCACCAAACTGGCGGGGGGATACAATGAGCAGTTCTTC
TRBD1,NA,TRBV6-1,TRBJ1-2,CASSERPGQGNYGYTF,TGTGCCAGCAGTGAGAGACCGGGACAGGGGAACTATGGCTACACCTTC
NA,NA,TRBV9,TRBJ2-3,CASRGLSTDTQYF,TGTGCCAGCAGAGGACTAAGCACAGATACGCAGTATTTT
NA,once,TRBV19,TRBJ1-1,CASSMRNTEAFF,TGTGCCAGTAGTATGAGGAACACTGAAGCTTTCTTT
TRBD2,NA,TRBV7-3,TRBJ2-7,CASSSSGLAGTYEQYF,TGTGCCAGCAGCTCCTCGGGACTAGCGGGTACTTACGAGCAGTACTTC
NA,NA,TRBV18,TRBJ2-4,CASSRAPGKNIQYF,TGTGCCAGCTCAAGAGCCCCCGGCAAAAACATTCAGTACTTC
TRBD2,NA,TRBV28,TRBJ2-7,CASRASGSSYEQYF,TGTGCCAGCAGGGCTAGCGGGAGTTCCTACGAGCAGTACTTC
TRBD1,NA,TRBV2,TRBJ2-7,CASRSRDRGWSSYEQYF,TGTGCCAGCAGATCCCGGGACAGGGGTTGGAGCTCCTACGAGCAGTACTTC
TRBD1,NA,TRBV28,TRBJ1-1,CASSLSGQGNTEAFF,TGTGCCAGCAGTTTATCCGGACAGGGGAACACTGAAGCTTTCTTT
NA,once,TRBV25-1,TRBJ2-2,CASSESWTVRGTGELFF,TGTGCCAGCAGTGAATCCTGGACAGTGAGGGGCACCGGGGAGCTGTTTTTT
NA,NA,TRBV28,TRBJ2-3,CASSLSALAGKSTSTDTQYF,TGTGCCAGCAGTTTATCAGCATTGGCAGGCAAATCCACTAGCACAGATACGCAGTATTTT
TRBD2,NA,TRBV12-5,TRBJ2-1,CASGSTSGRASYNEQFF,TGTGCTAGTGGCTCAACTAGCGGGAGGGCCTCCTACAATGAGCAGTTCTTC
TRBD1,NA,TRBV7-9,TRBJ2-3,CASSSGVRGQSTDTQYF,TGTGCCAGCAGCTCCGGTGTAAGGGGGCAAAGCACAGATACGCAGTATTTT
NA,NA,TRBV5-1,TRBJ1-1,CASRERPGENTEAFF,TGCGCCAGCAGGGAGAGACCAGGGGAGAACACTGAAGCTTTCTTT
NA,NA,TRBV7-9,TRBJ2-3,CASSLGTGLTDTQYF,TGTGCCAGCAGCCTCGGGACTGGGCTCACAGATACGCAGTATTTT
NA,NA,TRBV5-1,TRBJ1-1,CASSLAGVMNTEAFF,TGCGCCAGCAGCTTGGCAGGGGTAATGAACACTGAAGCTTTCTTT
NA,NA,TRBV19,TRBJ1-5,CASSLFNQPQHF,TGTGCCAGTAGCCTGTTTAATCAGCCCCAGCATTTT
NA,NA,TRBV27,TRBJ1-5,CASSFSGHGRPQHF,TGTGCCAGCAGTTTTTCGGGACACGGTAGGCCCCAGCATTTT
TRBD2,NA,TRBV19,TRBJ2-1,CASSEAGTSGSSWGNEQFF,TGTGCCAGTAGTGAGGCCGGGACTAGCGGGAGTAGTTGGGGCAATGAGCAGTTCTTC
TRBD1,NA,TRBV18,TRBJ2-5,CASSRQGNLQETQYF,TGTGCCAGCTCACGACAGGGGAACCTCCAAGAGACCCAGTACTTC
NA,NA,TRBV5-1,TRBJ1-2,CASSLGGLDGYTF,TGCGCCAGCAGCTTGGGAGGTCTGGATGGCTACACCTTC
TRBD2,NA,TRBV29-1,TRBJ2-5,CSVSSGPHHGPQETQYF,TGCAGCGTTTCTAGCGGGCCCCACCACGGGCCCCAAGAGACCCAGTACTTC
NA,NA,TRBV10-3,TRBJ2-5,CAISVRGGPQETQYF,TGTGCCATCAGTGTGAGGGGGGGCCCCCAAGAGACCCAGTACTTC